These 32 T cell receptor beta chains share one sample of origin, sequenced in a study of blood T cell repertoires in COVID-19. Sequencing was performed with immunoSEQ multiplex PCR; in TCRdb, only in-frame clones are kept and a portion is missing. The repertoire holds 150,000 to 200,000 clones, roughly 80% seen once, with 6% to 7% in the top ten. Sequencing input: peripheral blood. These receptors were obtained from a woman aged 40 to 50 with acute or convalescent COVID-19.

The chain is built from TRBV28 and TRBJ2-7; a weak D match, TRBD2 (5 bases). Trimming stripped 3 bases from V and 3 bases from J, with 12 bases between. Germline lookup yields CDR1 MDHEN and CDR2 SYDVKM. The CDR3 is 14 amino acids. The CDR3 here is CASSFQGSLYEQYF. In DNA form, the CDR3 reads TGTGCCAGCAGTTTTCAAGGGAGTCTCTACGAGCAGTACTTC. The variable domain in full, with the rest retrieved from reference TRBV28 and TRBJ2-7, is DVKVTQSSRYLVKRTGEKVFLECVQDMDHENMFWYRQDPGLGLRLIYFSYDVKMKEKGDIPEGYSVSREKKERFSLILESASTNQTSMYLCASSFQGSLYEQYFGPGTRLTVT.

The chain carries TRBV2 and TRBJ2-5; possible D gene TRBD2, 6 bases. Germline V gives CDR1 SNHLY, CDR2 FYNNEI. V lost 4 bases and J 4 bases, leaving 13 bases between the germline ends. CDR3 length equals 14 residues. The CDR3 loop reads CASSARVGGETQYF. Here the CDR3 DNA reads TGTGCCAGCAGTGCCCGGGTGGGAGGAGAGACCCAGTACTTC.

CDR3 nucleotide sequence: TGTGCCAGCAGTTACACTAGCGGGGGCTACGAGCAGTACTTC. It is translated as CASSYTSGGYEQYF. The rearrangement links TRBV6-6 to TRBJ2-7; 11 bases map to TRBD2. The germline CDR1 and CDR2 sequences are MNHNY and SVGAGI (reference sequence). CDR3 length: 14 amino acids. V was pared by 2 bases and J by 3 bases, with 0 bases of the junction left unmatched.

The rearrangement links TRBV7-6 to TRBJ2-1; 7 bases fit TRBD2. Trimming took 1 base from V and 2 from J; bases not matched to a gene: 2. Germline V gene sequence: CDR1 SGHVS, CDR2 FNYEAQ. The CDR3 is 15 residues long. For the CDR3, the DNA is TGTGCCAGCAGCTTAGGCGGGAGCACCTACAATGAGCAGTTCTTC. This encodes CASSLGGSTYNEQFF.

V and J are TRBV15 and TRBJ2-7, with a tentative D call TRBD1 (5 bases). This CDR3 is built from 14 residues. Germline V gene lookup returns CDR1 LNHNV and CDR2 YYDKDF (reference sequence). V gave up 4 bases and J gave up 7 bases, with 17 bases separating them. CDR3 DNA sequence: TGTGCCACCAGCATTAACAGGTTGACGGGTGAGCAGTACTTC. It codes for CATSINRLTGEQYF.

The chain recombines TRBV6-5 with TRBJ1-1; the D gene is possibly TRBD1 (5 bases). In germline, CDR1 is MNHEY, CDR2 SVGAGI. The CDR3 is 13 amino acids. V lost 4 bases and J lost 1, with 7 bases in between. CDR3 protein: CASSWGENTEAFF. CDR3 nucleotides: TGTGCCAGCAGTTGGGGGGAGAACACTGAAGCTTTCTTT.

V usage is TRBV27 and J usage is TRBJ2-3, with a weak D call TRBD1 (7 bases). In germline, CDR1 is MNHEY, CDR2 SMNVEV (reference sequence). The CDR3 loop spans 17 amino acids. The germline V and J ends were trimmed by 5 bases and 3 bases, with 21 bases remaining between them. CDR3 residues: CASSPGVAGGWTDTQYF. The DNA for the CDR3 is TGTGCCAGCAGTCCTGGTGTGGCAGGGGGGTGGACAGATACGCAGTATTTT.

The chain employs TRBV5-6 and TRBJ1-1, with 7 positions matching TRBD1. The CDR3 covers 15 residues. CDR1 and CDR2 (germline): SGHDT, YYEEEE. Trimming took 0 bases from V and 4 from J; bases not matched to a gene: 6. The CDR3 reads CASSLARGDITEAFF. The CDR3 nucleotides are TGTGCCAGCAGCTTGGCCAGGGGGGACATCACTGAAGCTTTCTTT.

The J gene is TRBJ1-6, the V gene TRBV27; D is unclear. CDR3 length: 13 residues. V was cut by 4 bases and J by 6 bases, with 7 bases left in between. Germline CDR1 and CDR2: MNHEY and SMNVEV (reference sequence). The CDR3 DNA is TGTGCCAGCAGTTCGCAGCGTAATTCACCCCTCCACTTT. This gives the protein CASSSQRNSPLHF.

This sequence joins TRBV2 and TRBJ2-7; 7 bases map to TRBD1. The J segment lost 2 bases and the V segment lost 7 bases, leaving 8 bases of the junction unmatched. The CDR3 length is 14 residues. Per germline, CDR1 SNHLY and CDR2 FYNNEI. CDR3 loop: CASMEDGTAYEQYF. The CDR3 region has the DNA TGTGCCAGCATGGAAGACGGGACAGCCTACGAGCAGTACTTC.

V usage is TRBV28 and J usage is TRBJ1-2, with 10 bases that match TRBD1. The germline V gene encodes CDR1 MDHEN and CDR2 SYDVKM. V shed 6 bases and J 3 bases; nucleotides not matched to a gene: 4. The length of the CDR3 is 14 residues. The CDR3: CASRGQGTYYGYTF. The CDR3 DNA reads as TGTGCCAGCAGGGGACAGGGGACCTACTATGGCTACACCTTC.

For the CDR3, the DNA is TGTGCCAGCACCTCAGGGTGGGATAATTCACCCCTCCACTTT. Translated: CASTSGWDNSPLHF. The chain combines TRBV7-9 with TRBJ1-6; TRBD1 might be the D (5 bases). Germline CDR1 SEHNR, CDR2 FQNEAQ (reference sequence). The V end was cut by 7 bases, the J end by 5 bases, with 12 bases between. The CDR3 is made up of 14 amino acids.

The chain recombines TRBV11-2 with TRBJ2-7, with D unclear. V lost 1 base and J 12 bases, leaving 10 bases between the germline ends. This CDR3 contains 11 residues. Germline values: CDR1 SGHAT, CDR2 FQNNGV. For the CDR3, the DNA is TGTGCCAGCAGCTTAGGACTCCTCCGGTACTTC. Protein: CASSLGLLRYF.

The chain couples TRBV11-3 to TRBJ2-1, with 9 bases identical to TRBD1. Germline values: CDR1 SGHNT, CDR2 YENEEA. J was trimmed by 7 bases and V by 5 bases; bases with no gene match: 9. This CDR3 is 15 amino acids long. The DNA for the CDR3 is TGTGCCAGCAGCACCCAGGACAGGGGAGGAAATGAGCAGTTCTTC. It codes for CASSTQDRGGNEQFF. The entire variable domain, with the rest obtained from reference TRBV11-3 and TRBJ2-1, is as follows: EAGVVQSPRYKIIEKKQPVAFWCNPISGHNTLYWYLQNLGQGPELLIRYENEEAVDDSQLPKDRFSAERLKGVDSTLKIQPAELGDSAVYLCASSTQDRGGNEQFFGPGTRLTVL.

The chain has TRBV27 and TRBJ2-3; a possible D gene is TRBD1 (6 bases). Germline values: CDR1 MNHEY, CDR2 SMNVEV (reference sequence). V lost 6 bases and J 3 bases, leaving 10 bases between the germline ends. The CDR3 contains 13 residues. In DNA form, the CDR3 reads TGTGCCAGCAGACTACAGGGAACAGATACGCAGTATTTT. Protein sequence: CASRLQGTDTQYF.

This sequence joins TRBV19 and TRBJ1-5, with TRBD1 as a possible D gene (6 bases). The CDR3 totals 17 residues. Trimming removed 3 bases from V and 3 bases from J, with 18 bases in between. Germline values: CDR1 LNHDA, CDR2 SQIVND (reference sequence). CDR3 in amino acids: CASSILSLRGPNQPQHF. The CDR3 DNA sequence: TGTGCCAGTAGTATTCTTTCCCTCAGGGGCCCCAATCAGCCCCAGCATTTT.

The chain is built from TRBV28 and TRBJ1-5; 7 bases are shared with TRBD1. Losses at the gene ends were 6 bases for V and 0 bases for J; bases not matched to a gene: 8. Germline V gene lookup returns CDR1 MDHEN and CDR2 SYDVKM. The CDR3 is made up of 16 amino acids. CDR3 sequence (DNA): TGTGCCAGCAGACCCGGACAGGCCTATAGCAATCAGCCCCAGCATTTT. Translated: CASRPGQAYSNQPQHF.

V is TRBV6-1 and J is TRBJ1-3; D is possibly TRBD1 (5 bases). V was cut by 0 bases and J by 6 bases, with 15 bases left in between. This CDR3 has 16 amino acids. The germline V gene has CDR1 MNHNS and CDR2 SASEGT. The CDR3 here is CASSEASRGFVNTIYF. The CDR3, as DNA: TGTGCCAGCAGTGAAGCTTCGCGGGGGTTTGTAAACACCATATATTTT.

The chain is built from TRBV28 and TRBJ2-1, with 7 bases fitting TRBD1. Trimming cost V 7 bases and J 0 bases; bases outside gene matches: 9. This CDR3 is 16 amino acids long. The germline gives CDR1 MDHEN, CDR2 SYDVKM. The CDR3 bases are TGTGCCAGCAAGATAGGGGGACAGAGCTCCTACAATGAGCAGTTCTTC. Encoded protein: CASKIGGQSSYNEQFF.

The CDR3 sequence is CASSQRLAGGLNTGELFF. The CDR3 DNA sequence: TGTGCCAGCAGCCAAAGGCTAGCGGGGGGGCTGAACACCGGGGAGCTGTTTTTT. This chain links TRBV3-1 (or the pseudogene TRBV3-2) with TRBJ2-2; TRBD2 aligns across 12 bases. Germline CDR1 and CDR2: LGHDT and YNNKEL (reference sequence). V lost 2 bases, J lost 1 base, and 5 bases stayed unmatched. CDR3 length equals 18 residues.

The CDR3 DNA follows: TGTGCCACAATGGGACAGGGGGTGCCCGAGCAGTACTTC. Its translation: CATMGQGVPEQYF. The rearrangement joins TRBV2 to TRBJ2-7; the match to TRBD1 covers 11 bases. The CDR3 loop spans 13 amino acids. CDR1 and CDR2 from the germline V gene are SNHLY and FYNNEI. Unmatched junction bases numbered 8, after V lost 10 bases and J lost 6 bases.

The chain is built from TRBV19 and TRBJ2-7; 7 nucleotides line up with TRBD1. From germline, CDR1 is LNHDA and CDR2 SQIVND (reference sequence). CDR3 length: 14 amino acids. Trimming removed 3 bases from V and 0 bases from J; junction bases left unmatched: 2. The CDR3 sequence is CASSMGQSSYEQYF. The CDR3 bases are TGTGCCAGTAGTATGGGACAGAGCTCCTACGAGCAGTACTTC.

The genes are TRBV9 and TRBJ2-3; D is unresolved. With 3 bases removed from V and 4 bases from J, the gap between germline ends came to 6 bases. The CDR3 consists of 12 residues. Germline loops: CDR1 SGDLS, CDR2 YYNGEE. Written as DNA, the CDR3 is TGTGCCAGCAGCGACTTTTCAGATACGCAGTATTTT. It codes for CASSDFSDTQYF.

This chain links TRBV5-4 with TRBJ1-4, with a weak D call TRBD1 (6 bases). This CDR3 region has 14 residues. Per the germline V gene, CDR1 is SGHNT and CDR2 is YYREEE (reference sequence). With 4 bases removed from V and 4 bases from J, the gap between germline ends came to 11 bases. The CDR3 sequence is CASSPDRGNEKLFF. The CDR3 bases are TGTGCCAGCAGCCCGGACAGAGGTAATGAAAAACTGTTTTTT.

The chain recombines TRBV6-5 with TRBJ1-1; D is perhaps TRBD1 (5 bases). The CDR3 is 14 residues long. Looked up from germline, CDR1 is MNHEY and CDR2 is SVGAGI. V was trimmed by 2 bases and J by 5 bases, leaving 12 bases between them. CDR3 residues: CASSYGNGGTEAFF. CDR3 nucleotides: TGTGCCAGCAGTTACGGCAACGGGGGGACTGAAGCTTTCTTT.

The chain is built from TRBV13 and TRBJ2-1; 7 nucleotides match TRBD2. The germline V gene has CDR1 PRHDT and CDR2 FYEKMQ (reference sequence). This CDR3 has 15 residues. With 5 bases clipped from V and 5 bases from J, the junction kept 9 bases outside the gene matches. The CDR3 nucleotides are TGTGCCAGCAGCCGGGGGGACTACAACAACAATGAGCAGTTCTTC. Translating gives CASSRGDYNNNEQFF.

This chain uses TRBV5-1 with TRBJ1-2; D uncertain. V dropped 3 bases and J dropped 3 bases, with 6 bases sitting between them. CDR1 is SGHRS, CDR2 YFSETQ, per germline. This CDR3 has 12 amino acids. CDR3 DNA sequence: TGCGCCAGCAGCTACGGAGACTATGGCTACACCTTC. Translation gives CASSYGDYGYTF.

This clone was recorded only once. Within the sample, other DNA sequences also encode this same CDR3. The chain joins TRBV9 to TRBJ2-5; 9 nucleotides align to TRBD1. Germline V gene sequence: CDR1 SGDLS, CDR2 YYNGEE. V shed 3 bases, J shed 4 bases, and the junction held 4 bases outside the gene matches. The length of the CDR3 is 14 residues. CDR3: CASSAGQGRETQYF. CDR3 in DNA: TGTGCCAGCAGCGCGGGACAGGGTCGAGAGACCCAGTACTTC.

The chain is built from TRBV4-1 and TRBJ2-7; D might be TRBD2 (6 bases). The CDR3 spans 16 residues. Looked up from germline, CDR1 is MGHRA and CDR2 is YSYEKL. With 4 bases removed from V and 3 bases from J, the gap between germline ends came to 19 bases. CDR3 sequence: CASSLRGAGPDYEQYF. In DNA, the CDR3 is TGCGCCAGCAGCCTCCGAGGGGCGGGACCGGACTACGAGCAGTACTTC.

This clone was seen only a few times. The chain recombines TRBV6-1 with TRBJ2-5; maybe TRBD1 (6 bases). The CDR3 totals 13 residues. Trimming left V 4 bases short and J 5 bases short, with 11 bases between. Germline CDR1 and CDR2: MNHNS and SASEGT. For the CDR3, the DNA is TGTGCCAGCAGTGGAGCAGGGGTGGAGACCCAGTACTTC. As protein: CASSGAGVETQYF.

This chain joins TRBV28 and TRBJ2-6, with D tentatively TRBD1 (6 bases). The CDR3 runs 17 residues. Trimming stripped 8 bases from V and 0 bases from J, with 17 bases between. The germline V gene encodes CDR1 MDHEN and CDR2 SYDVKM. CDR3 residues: CASFPVQGDSGANVLTF. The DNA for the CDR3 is TGTGCCAGCTTCCCGGTACAGGGAGACTCTGGGGCCAACGTCCTGACTTTC.

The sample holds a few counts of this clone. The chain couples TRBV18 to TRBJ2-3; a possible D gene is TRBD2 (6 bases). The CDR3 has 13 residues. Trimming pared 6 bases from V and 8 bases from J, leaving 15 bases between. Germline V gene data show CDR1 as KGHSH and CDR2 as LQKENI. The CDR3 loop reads CASSPTSSVTQYF. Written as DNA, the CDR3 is TGTGCCAGCTCGCCGACTAGTTCGGTTACGCAGTATTTT.